Below are 21 T cell receptor beta chains sequenced from a single sample in a study of blood T cell repertoires in COVID-19. The data were produced by immunoSEQ multiplex PCR, yet TCRdb's version contains in-frame clones alone and is incomplete. In the table there are about 64,000 clones, about 79% of which are singletons. Sequencing was done on a sample of peripheral blood. The source is a woman aged 60-70 years with acute or convalescent COVID-19.

V usage is TRBV2 and J usage is TRBJ1-1; D call uncertain. From germline, CDR1 is SNHLY and CDR2 FYNNEI. Trimming took off 4 bases at V and 3 bases at J, with 12 bases between the two ends. CDR3 length equals 14 residues. CDR3 sequence: CASSAPGGYTEAFF. DNA of the CDR3: TGTGCCAGCAGTGCCCCGGGAGGGTACACTGAAGCTTTCTTT.

This clone was detected once. The chain couples TRBV10-3 to TRBJ2-1, with D perhaps TRBD2 (7 bases). Germline values: CDR1 ENHRY, CDR2 SYGVKD. CDR3 length equals 12 residues. V shed 6 bases and J shed 6 bases, with 9 bases lying between them. CDR3 coding DNA: TGTGCCATCAGCGGGGGGCCCAATGAGCAGTTCTTC. This codes for CAISGGPNEQFF.

The rearrangement links TRBV19 to TRBJ1-1; unclear D gene. The CDR3 is 15 amino acids. Between the trimmed V and J ends, which lost 5 bases and 1 base, there was a span of 14 bases. CDR1 LNHDA and CDR2 SQIVND come from the germline V gene (reference sequence). CDR3 loop: CASSLSAVTNTEAFF. The CDR3 nucleotides read TGTGCCAGTAGTTTAAGCGCAGTTACGAACACTGAAGCTTTCTTT.

The V and J genes are TRBV2 and TRBJ1-2; 7 bases align to TRBD1. With V trimmed by 4 bases and J by 1 base, 18 bases remained unmatched. From germline, CDR1 is SNHLY and CDR2 FYNNEI. The CDR3 is made up of 19 amino acids. This CDR3 reads CASSVQGASPGGLNYGYTF. In nucleotides, the CDR3 is TGTGCCAGCAGTGTTCAAGGGGCCTCTCCAGGGGGACTTAACTATGGCTACACCTTC.

This chain joins TRBV6-1 and TRBJ1-5; D uncertain. V was pared by 3 bases and J by 7 bases, with 10 bases between. There are 13 residues in the CDR3. Germline V lookup: CDR1 MNHNS, CDR2 SASEGT. CDR3 sequence: CASSDLAQQPQHF. The DNA of the CDR3 is TGTGCCAGCAGTGATTTGGCACAACAGCCCCAGCATTTT.

The chain uses TRBV6-2 or TRBV6-3 and TRBJ2-1; D is ambiguous. Trimming stripped 3 bases from V and 6 bases from J, with 9 bases between. Germline-derived CDR1 and CDR2 are MNHEY and SVGEGT. This CDR3 spans 13 amino acids. The chain's CDR3 is CASSYSYLNEQFF. The CDR3 region has the DNA TGTGCCAGCAGTTATTCCTACCTCAATGAGCAGTTCTTC.

J is TRBJ1-6 and V is TRBV27; D remains unclear. Trimming took 0 bases from V and 8 from J, leaving 11 bases between them. CDR1 MNHEY and CDR2 SMNVEV come from the germline V gene (reference sequence). This CDR3 spans 15 amino acids. In nucleotides, the CDR3 is TGTGCCAGCAGTTTATCTTCGTTAATCCATTCACCCCTCCACTTT. Protein sequence: CASSLSSLIHSPLHF.

This chain links TRBV19 with TRBJ1-5, with D perhaps TRBD1 (5 bases). The CDR3 runs to 13 residues. Deletions cut 9 bases from V and 0 bases from J, with 9 bases between. Germline V CDR1 and CDR2: LNHDA, SQIVND (reference sequence). As DNA, the CDR3 is TGTGCCAGCAGACAGTATAGCAATCAGCCCCAGCATTTT. Protein: CASRQYSNQPQHF.

This chain connects TRBV27 to TRBJ1-4, with 7 bases fitting TRBD1. V shed 4 bases and J 7 bases; nucleotides not matched to a gene: 6. The CDR3 is made up of 14 amino acids. Per the germline V gene, CDR1 is MNHEY and CDR2 is SMNVEV (reference sequence). The CDR3, as DNA: TGTGCCAGCAGTTCAGACAGGGTGGGTGAAAAACTGTTTTTT. Encoded protein: CASSSDRVGEKLFF.

About this clone itself: Other DNA sequences in the same sample also yield this CDR3. The V gene is TRBV10-2, the J gene TRBJ1-2; 7 nucleotides line up with TRBD1. The ends lost 6 bases at V and 8 bases at J; junction bases unmatched: 6. This CDR3 comprises 12 residues. Germline CDR1 reads WSHSY; CDR2 reads SAAADI. The CDR3 nucleotides are TGCGCCAGCAGGGGGACAGTGTACGGCTACACCTTC. Translated, it gives CASRGTVYGYTF.

J is TRBJ1-4 and V is TRBV5-1, with D maybe TRBD1 (6 bases). Trimming cost V 1 base and J 5 bases, with 12 bases left between them. Germline CDR1 SGHRS, CDR2 YFSETQ. CDR3 size: 15 residues. The CDR3 bases are TGCGCCAGCAGCTTGTTAGGGGGAGTGAATGAAAAACTGTTTTTT. Its translation: CASSLLGGVNEKLFF.

This clone is medium-sized in the sample. The same CDR3 also results from other DNA sequences found in this sample. This rearrangement joins TRBV3-1 (or the pseudogene TRBV3-2) to TRBJ1-1; no reliable D call. This CDR3 spans 13 amino acids. Germline values: CDR1 LGHDT, CDR2 YNNKEL (reference sequence). With 0 bases removed from V and 4 bases from J, the gap between germline ends came to 6 bases. CDR3 sequence (DNA): TGTGCCAGCAGCCAAGATTCGAGCACTGAAGCTTTCTTT. Translation: CASSQDSSTEAFF.

This clone came up once. The V call is TRBV19, the J call TRBJ1-5, with 8 bases identical to TRBD1. The V gene end was trimmed by 7 bases and the J gene end by 3 bases; junction bases not matched to a gene: 2. This CDR3 has 13 amino acids. CDR1 and CDR2 from the germline V gene are LNHDA and SQIVND (reference sequence). CDR3 DNA sequence: TGTGCCAGTAACAGGGGGGACAATCAGCCCCAGCATTTT. This codes for CASNRGDNQPQHF. The whole variable domain, remainder taken from reference TRBV19 and TRBJ1-5, is DGGITQSPKYLFRKEGQNVTLSCEQNLNHDAMYWYRQDPGQGLRLIYYSQIVNDFQKGDIAEGYSVSREKKESFPLTVTSAQKNPTAFYLCASNRGDNQPQHFGDGTRLSIL.

V usage is TRBV10-1 and J usage is TRBJ2-7; 10 bases are shared with TRBD1. The trim removed 10 bases at V and 6 bases at J, leaving 9 bases unmatched. The CDR3 runs 13 residues. Germline-derived CDR1 and CDR2 are WNHNN and SYGVQD (reference sequence). CDR3 bases: TGCGCCAACCGGGACAGGGGATTTGCCGAGCAGTACTTC. Protein product: CANRDRGFAEQYF.

This clone was found once. The chain combines TRBV19 with TRBJ1-4; TRBD1 agrees at 9 bases. J lost 8 bases, V lost 6 bases, and 7 bases had no gene match. This CDR3 has 14 residues. CDR1 is LNHDA, CDR2 SQIVND, per germline (reference sequence). The chain's CDR3 is CASRPTGGGEKLFF. Here the CDR3 DNA reads TGTGCCAGTAGACCGACAGGGGGTGGCGAAAAACTGTTTTTT.

This rearrangement joins TRBV6-5 to TRBJ2-3; D not resolved. Looked up from germline, CDR1 is MNHEY and CDR2 is SVGAGI. The CDR3 runs to 15 residues. V dropped 2 bases and J dropped 1 base, with 10 bases sitting between them. The CDR3 coding sequence is TGTGCCAGCAGTTACGGTGGGCGAGGCACAGATACGCAGTATTTT. This codes for CASSYGGRGTDTQYF.

The chain recombines TRBV2 with TRBJ2-5; TRBD2 matches at 7 bases. The V segment lost 8 bases and the J segment 2 bases; nucleotides outside the gene matches: 5. Germline V lookup: CDR1 SNHLY, CDR2 FYNNEI. The CDR3 consists of 13 residues. CDR3 nucleotides: TGTGCCAGCTCAGCGGGGTTGCAAGAGACCCAGTACTTC. This translates into CASSAGLQETQYF.

Only one count was recorded for this clone. The chain combines TRBV9 with TRBJ2-7; 9 nucleotides line up with TRBD1. The junction had 5 bases not matched to a gene; V was cut back by 1 base and J by 6 bases. The germline V gene encodes CDR1 SGDLS and CDR2 YYNGEE. The CDR3 is 14 amino acids. CDR3 nucleotides: TGTGCCAGCAGCGTAAGGGGACAGGGCGGCGAGCAGTACTTC. Residues: CASSVRGQGGEQYF.

The J gene is TRBJ1-1, the V gene TRBV6-6; D might be TRBD1 (5 bases). This CDR3 spans 17 amino acids. In germline, CDR1 is MNHNY, CDR2 SVGAGI (reference sequence). Trimming removed 5 bases at V and 2 bases at J, with 21 bases between. CDR3 loop: CASSPSGPHGGNTEAFF. DNA for the CDR3: TGTGCCAGCAGTCCCTCAGGCCCCCACGGGGGAAACACTGAAGCTTTCTTT.

The V gene is TRBV6-4, the J gene TRBJ1-1; a possible D gene is TRBD1 (5 bases). The V and J ends lost 0 bases and 6 bases respectively, with 14 bases between them. Germline V gene lookup returns CDR1 MRHNA and CDR2 SNTAGT. The CDR3 is 15 amino acids. The CDR3 here is CASSDSDAGGAEAFF. The CDR3 DNA reads TGTGCCAGCAGTGACTCAGATGCGGGGGGGGCTGAAGCTTTCTTT.

The chain links TRBV11-2 to TRBJ2-2; D unresolved. Germline assignment: CDR1 SGHAT and CDR2 FQNNGV. The CDR3 totals 14 residues. The germline V and J ends were trimmed by 2 bases and 5 bases, with 9 bases remaining between them. The DNA of the CDR3 is TGTGCCAGCAGCTTAATTCGAGCTACCGGGGAGCTGTTTTTT. It translates to CASSLIRATGELFF.